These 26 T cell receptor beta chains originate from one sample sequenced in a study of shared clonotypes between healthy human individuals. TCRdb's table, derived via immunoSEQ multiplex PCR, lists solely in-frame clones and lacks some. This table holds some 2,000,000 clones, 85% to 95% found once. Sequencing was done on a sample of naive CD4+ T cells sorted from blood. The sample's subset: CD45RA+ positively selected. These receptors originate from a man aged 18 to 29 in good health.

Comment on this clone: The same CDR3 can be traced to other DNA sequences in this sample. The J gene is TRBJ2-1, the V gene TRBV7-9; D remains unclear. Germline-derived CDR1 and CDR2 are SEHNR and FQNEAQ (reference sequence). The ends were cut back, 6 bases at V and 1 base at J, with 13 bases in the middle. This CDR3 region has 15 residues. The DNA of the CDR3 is TGTGCCAGCAGTCCCCTGGCTGGGTCCTACAATGAGCAGTTCTTC. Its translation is CASSPLAGSYNEQFF.

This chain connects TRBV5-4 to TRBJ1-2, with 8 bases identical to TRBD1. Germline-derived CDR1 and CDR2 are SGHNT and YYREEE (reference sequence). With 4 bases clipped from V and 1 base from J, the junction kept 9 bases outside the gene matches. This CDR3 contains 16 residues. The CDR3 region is CASSPRTGSGNYGYTF. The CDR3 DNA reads TGTGCCAGCAGCCCTAGGACAGGGTCGGGTAACTATGGCTACACCTTC.

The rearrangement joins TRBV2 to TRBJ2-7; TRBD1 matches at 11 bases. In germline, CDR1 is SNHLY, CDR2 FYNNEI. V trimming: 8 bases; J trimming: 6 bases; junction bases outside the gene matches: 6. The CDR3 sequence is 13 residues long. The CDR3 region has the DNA TGTGCCAGCGAGGGACAGGGGGATTCCGAGCAGTACTTC. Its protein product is CASEGQGDSEQYF.

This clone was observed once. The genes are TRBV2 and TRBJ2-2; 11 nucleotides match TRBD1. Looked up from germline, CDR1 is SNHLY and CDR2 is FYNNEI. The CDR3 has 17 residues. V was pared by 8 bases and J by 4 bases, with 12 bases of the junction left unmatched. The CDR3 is CASFGTGGSLTTGELFF. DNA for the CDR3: TGTGCCAGCTTCGGGACAGGGGGTTCATTGACCACCGGGGAGCTGTTTTTT.

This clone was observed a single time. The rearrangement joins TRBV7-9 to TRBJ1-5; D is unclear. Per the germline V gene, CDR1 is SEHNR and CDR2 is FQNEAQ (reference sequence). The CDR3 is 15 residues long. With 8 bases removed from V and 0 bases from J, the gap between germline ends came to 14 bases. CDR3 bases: TGTGCCAGCGATCCCGGACGGAGTAGCAATCAGCCCCAGCATTTT. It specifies CASDPGRSSNQPQHF.

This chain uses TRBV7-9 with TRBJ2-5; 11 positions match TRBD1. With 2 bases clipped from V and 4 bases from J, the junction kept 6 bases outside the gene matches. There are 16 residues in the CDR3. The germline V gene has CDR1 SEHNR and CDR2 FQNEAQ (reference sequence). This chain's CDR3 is CASSLYGQGAGETQYF. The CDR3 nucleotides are TGTGCCAGCAGCTTATACGGACAGGGGGCAGGAGAGACCCAGTACTTC.

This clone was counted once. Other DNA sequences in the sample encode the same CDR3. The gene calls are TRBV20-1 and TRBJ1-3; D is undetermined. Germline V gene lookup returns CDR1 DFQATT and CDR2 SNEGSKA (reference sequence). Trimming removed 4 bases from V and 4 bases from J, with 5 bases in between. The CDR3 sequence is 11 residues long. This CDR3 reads CSAIAGNTIYF. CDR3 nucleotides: TGCAGTGCTATAGCGGGAAACACCATATATTTT.

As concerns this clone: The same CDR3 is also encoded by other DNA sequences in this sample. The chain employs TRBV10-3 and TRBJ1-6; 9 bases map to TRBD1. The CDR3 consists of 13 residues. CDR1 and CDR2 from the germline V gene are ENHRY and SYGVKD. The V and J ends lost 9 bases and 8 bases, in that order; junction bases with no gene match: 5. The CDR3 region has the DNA TGTGCCATACGGGACAGGGTGGATTCACCCCTCCACTTT. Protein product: CAIRDRVDSPLHF.

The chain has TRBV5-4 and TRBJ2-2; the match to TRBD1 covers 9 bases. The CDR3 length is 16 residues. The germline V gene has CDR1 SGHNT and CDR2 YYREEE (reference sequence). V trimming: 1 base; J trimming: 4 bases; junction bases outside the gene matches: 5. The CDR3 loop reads CASSLRGTGSTGELFF. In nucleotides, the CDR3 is TGTGCCAGCAGCTTGCGAGGGACAGGGAGCACCGGGGAGCTGTTTTTT.

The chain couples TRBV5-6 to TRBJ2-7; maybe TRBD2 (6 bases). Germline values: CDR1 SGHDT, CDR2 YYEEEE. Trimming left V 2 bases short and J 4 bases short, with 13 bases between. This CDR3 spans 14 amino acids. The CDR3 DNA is TGTGCCAGCAGCTTTCAAAGCGGGTATTACGAGCAGTACTTC. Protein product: CASSFQSGYYEQYF.

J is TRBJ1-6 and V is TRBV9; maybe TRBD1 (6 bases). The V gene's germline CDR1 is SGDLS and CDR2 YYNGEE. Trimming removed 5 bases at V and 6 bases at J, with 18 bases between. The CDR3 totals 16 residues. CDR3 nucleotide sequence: TGTGCCAGCAGTCCTCTCGGGGGCGGTCGTAATTCACCCCTCCACTTT. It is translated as CASSPLGGGRNSPLHF.

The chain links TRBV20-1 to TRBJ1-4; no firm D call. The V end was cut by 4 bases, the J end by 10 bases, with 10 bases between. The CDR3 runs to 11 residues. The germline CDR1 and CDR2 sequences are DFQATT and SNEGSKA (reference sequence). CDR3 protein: CSANWGGKLFF. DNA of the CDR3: TGCAGTGCTAATTGGGGTGGAAAACTGTTTTTT.

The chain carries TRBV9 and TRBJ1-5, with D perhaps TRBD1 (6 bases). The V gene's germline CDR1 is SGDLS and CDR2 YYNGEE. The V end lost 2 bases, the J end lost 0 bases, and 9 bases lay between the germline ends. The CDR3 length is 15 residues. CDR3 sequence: CASSVTGYSNQPQHF. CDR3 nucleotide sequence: TGTGCCAGCAGCGTTACAGGGTATAGCAATCAGCCCCAGCATTTT.

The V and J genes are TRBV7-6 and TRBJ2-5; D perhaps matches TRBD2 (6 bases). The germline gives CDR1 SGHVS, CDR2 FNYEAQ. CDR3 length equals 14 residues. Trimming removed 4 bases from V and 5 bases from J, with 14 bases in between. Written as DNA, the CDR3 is TGTGCCAGCAGCTACGGAGGGTTCGTTGAGACCCAGTACTTC. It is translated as CASSYGGFVETQYF.

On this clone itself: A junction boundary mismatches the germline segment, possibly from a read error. CDR3 sequence: CASSSVGEKLHF. CDR3 in DNA: TGTGCCAGCAGCTCTGTAGGGGAAAAGTTGCACTTC. V usage is TRBV7-6 and J usage is TRBJ2-7; D is perhaps TRBD1 (5 bases). The CDR3 is 12 amino acids. CDR1 is SGHVS, CDR2 FNYEAQ, per germline. Full variable domain (remainder filled in from reference TRBV7-6 and TRBJ2-7): GAGVSQSPRYKVTKRGQDVALRCDPISGHVSLYWYRQALGQGPEFLTYFNYEAQQDKSGLPNDRFSAERPEGSISTLTIQRTEQRDSAMYRCASSSVGEKLHFGPGTRLTVT.

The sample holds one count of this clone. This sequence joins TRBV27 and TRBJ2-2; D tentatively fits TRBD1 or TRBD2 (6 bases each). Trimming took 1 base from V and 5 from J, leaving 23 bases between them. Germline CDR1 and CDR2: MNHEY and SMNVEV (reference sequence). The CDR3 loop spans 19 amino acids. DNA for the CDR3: TGTGCCAGCAGTTTATTGCTAGGGGGGAATAGTCCGGGTACCGGGGAGCTGTTTTTT. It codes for CASSLLLGGNSPGTGELFF.

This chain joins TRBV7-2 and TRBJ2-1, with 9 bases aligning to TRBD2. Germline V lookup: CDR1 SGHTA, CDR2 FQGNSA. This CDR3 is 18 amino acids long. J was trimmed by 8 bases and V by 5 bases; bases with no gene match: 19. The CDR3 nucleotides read TGTGCCAGCAGCACTTTTGGCCCCGGGACTAGCTTAGTATATGAGCAGTTCTTC. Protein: CASSTFGPGTSLVYEQFF.

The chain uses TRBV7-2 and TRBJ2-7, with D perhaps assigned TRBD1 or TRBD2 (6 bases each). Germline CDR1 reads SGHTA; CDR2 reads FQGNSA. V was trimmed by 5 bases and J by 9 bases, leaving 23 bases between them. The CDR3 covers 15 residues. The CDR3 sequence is CASSPPGAGQNGQYF. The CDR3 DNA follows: TGTGCCAGCAGCCCCCCGGGGGCGGGTCAGAATGGGCAGTACTTC.

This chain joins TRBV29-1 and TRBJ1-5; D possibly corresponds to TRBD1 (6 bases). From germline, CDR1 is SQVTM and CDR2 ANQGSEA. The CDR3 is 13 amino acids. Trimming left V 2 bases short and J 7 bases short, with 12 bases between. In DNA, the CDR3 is TGCAGCGTTGAAAAGGACAGTGGCCAGCCCCAGCATTTT. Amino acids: CSVEKDSGQPQHF.

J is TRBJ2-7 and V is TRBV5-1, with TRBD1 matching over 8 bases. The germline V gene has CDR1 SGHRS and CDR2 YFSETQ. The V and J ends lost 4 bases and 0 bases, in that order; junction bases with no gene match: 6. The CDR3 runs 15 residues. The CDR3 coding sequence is TGCGCCAGCAGCCCCGGACAGGGTGGCTCCTACGAGCAGTACTTC. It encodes CASSPGQGGSYEQYF.

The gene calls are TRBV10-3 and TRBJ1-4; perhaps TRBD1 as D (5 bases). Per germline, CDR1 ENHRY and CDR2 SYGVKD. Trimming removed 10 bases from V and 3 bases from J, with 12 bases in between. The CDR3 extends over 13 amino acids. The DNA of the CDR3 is TGTGCCACCCAGACAGTGTCTAATGAAAAACTGTTTTTT. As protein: CATQTVSNEKLFF.

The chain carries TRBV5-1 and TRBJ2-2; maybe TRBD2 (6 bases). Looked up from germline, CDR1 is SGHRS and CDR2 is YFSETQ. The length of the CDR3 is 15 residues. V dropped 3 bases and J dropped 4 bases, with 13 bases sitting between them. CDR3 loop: CASSSSGGGTGELFF. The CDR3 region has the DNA TGCGCCAGCAGCTCATCCGGGGGAGGCACCGGGGAGCTGTTTTTT.

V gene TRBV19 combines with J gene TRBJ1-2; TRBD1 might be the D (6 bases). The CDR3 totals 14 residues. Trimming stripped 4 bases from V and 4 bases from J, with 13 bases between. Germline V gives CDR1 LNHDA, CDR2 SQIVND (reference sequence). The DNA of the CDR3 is TGTGCCAGTAGTACCCTCCGGGACACCTATGGCTACACCTTC. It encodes CASSTLRDTYGYTF.

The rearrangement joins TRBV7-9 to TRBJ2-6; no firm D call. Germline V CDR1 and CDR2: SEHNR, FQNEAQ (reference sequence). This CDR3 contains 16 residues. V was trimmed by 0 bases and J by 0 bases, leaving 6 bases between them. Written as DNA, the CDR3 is TGTGCCAGCAGCTTAGCCAGCGCCTCTGGGGCCAACGTCCTGACTTTC. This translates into CASSLASASGANVLTF.

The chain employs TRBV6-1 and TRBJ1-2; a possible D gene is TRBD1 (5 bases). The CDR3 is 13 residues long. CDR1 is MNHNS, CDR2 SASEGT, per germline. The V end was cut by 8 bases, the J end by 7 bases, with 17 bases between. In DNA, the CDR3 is TGTGCCAGCGACGGGCAGGGCAGCGGTGGCTACACCTTC. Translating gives CASDGQGSGGYTF.

The CDR3 sequence is CASRTSGTYEQYF. In nucleotides, the CDR3 is TGTGCCAGCAGGACTAGCGGAACCTACGAGCAGTACTTC. This chain uses TRBV6-6 with TRBJ2-7; the match to TRBD2 covers 9 bases. The CDR3 is 13 amino acids. Germline lookup yields CDR1 MNHNY and CDR2 SVGAGI (reference sequence). Germline trimming cut 6 bases from V and 2 bases from J; bases unmatched to any gene: 2.